Listed here are 20 T cell receptor beta chains from one sample, sequenced in a study of T cell responses to AZD1222 COVID-19 vaccine. The repertoire was sequenced with immunoSEQ multiplex PCR; TCRdb's copy has only in-frame clones and lacks some. The sample records about 190,000 clones, about 94% being singletons. Specimen: peripheral blood, collected on day 0 of AZD1222 vaccination. All receptors come from an adult in good health.

Concerning this clone itself: The sample carries other DNA sequences with the same CDR3. The chain has TRBV7-3 and TRBJ2-1; unclear D gene. The CDR3 is 12 amino acids. Between the trimmed V and J ends, which lost 1 base and 6 bases, there was a span of 4 bases. Germline CDR1 reads SGHTA; CDR2 reads FQGTGA. The CDR3 sequence: CASSLSGNEQFF. In DNA form, the CDR3 reads TGTGCCAGCAGCTTAAGTGGCAATGAGCAGTTCTTC.

This clone has just one count. The chain employs TRBV19 and TRBJ2-7; 12 bases match TRBD2. Germline trimming cut 5 bases from V and 3 bases from J; bases unmatched to any gene: 8. Germline loops: CDR1 LNHDA, CDR2 SQIVND (reference sequence). The CDR3 has 16 residues. The CDR3: CASSPTSGSRLYEQYF. CDR3 nucleotide sequence: TGTGCCAGTAGTCCGACTAGCGGGAGTCGGCTCTACGAGCAGTACTTC.

The J gene is TRBJ2-1, the V gene TRBV5-1, with a tentative D call TRBD2 (7 bases). V was clipped by 1 base and J by 4 bases, with 18 bases between them. The CDR3 has 17 amino acids. Germline lookup yields CDR1 SGHRS and CDR2 YFSETQ. The CDR3 loop reads CASSLWQGGGPYNEQFF. The CDR3 nucleotides are TGCGCCAGCAGCTTGTGGCAAGGGGGAGGGCCATACAATGAGCAGTTCTTC.

V is TRBV7-6 and J is TRBJ2-2, with D possibly matching TRBD2 (6 bases). The CDR3 length is 15 residues. V gave up 0 bases and J gave up 1 base, with 6 bases separating them. Germline CDR1 reads SGHVS; CDR2 reads FNYEAQ. The CDR3, as DNA: TGTGCCAGCAGCTTAGCGGGAGGGAACACCGGGGAGCTGTTTTTT. It specifies CASSLAGGNTGELFF. Filled out from reference TRBV7-6 and TRBJ2-2, the complete variable domain reads GAGVSQSPRYKVTKRGQDVALRCDPISGHVSLYWYRQALGQGPEFLTYFNYEAQQDKSGLPNDRFSAERPEGSISTLTIQRTEQRDSAMYRCASSLAGGNTGELFFGEGSRLTVL.

The chain links TRBV3-1 (or the pseudogene TRBV3-2) to TRBJ1-6, with no clear D. Trimming shortened V by 4 bases and J by 10 bases, and 14 bases separated the two germline ends. This CDR3 has 14 residues. Germline V gene lookup returns CDR1 LGHDT and CDR2 YNNKEL (reference sequence). CDR3 nucleotide sequence: TGTGCCAGCAGCCGACCCCGAAACGGCTCACCCCTCCACTTT. This sequence encodes CASSRPRNGSPLHF.

The chain couples TRBV14 to TRBJ1-2; tentative D call: TRBD1 (5 bases). V gave up 2 bases and J gave up 4 bases, with 8 bases separating them. This CDR3 is 13 amino acids long. Germline CDR1 and CDR2: SGHDN and FVKESK. The CDR3 DNA follows: TGTGCCAGCAGCCAACCCGGGGGCTATGGCTACACCTTC. Protein sequence: CASSQPGGYGYTF.

With respect to this clone: At the DNA level, this CDR3 is encoded by other sequences in the same sample as well. The gene calls are TRBV30 and TRBJ1-3; no definite D call. Germline V gives CDR1 GTSNPN, CDR2 SVGIG (reference sequence). Between the trimmed V and J ends, which lost 1 base and 0 bases, there was a span of 7 bases. The CDR3 has 14 amino acids. The CDR3 region is CAWSGGSSGNTIYF. The CDR3 DNA reads as TGTGCCTGGAGTGGAGGTAGCTCTGGAAACACCATATATTTT.

The V and J genes are TRBV3-1 (or the pseudogene TRBV3-2) and TRBJ2-7; 14 nucleotides agree with TRBD2. The CDR3 has 16 residues. Germline CDR1 LGHDT, CDR2 YNNKEL (reference sequence). The V gene end was trimmed by 4 bases and the J gene end by 3 bases; junction bases not matched to a gene: 5. CDR3 nucleotide sequence: TGTGCCAGCAGCCGGGGGACTAGCGGGAGAAACTACGAGCAGTACTTC. Translation: CASSRGTSGRNYEQYF.

This clone was recorded only once. The chain recombines TRBV11-2 with TRBJ2-5; D might be TRBD2 (5 bases). V was cut by 4 bases and J by 5 bases, with 11 bases left in between. Germline CDR1 reads SGHAT; CDR2 reads FQNNGV. The CDR3 has 13 residues. DNA for the CDR3: TGTGCCAGCAGCTGGTCCTCGGGGGAGACCCAGTACTTC. It is translated as CASSWSSGETQYF. Variable domain in full (rest from reference TRBV11-2 and TRBJ2-5): EAGVAQSPRYKIIEKRQSVAFWCNPISGHATLYWYQQILGQGPKLLIQFQNNGVVDDSQLPKDRFSAERLKGVDSTLKIQPAKLEDSAVYLCASSWSSGETQYFGPGTRLLVL.

The rearrangement uses TRBV4-3 and TRBJ2-1; 8 nucleotides agree with TRBD2. CDR3 size: 17 residues. J lost 2 bases, V lost 1 base, and 7 bases had no gene match. CDR1 LGHNA and CDR2 YSLEER come from the germline V gene. As DNA, the CDR3 is TGCGCCAGCAGCCAAGGACAACTAGCGGAACCCTACAATGAGCAGTTCTTC. Translating gives CASSQGQLAEPYNEQFF.

V and J are TRBV15 and TRBJ2-7; D tentatively fits TRBD1 or TRBD2 (5 bases each). The CDR3 covers 13 residues. Trimming removed 2 bases from V and 6 bases from J, with 11 bases in between. CDR1 and CDR2 (germline): LNHNV, YYDKDF (reference sequence). The DNA for the CDR3 is TGTGCCACCAGCAGAACAGGTGAGGGCGAGCAGTACTTC. This encodes CATSRTGEGEQYF.

The chain is built from TRBV6-5 and TRBJ2-7, with 8 bases lining up with TRBD2. V dropped 0 bases and J dropped 1; count of bases not matched to a gene: 5. This CDR3 comprises 16 residues. Germline CDR1 is MNHEY and CDR2 is SVGAGI. The CDR3 nucleotides read TGTGCCAGCAGTTACTCTCGGGGGGGGCCGTCCTACGAGCAGTACTTC. As protein: CASSYSRGGPSYEQYF.

The J gene is TRBJ2-3, the V gene TRBV3-1 (or the pseudogene TRBV3-2), with 8 bases that match TRBD2. J lost 6 bases, V lost 0 bases, and 8 bases had no gene match. Germline V lookup: CDR1 LGHDT, CDR2 YNNKEL (reference sequence). The CDR3 runs to 16 residues. CDR3 residues: CASSQDRTSRSDTQYF. The CDR3 DNA sequence: TGTGCCAGCAGCCAAGATCGGACTAGCCGGTCGGATACGCAGTATTTT.

This rearrangement joins TRBV10-3 to TRBJ2-3; TRBD2 might be the D (6 bases). This CDR3 contains 14 residues. The germline CDR1 and CDR2 sequences are ENHRY and SYGVKD. V was shortened by 0 bases and J by 4 bases, with 8 bases between the two germline ends. CDR3 sequence (DNA): TGTGCCATCAGTGAGTCCGGGAGACCAGATACGCAGTATTTT. Amino acids: CAISESGRPDTQYF.

The J gene is TRBJ1-2, the V gene TRBV27, with 7 bases matching TRBD1. With 3 bases clipped from V and 5 bases from J, the junction kept 9 bases outside the gene matches. CDR1 and CDR2 from the germline V gene are MNHEY and SMNVEV (reference sequence). The CDR3 loop spans 15 amino acids. CDR3 coding DNA: TGTGCCAGCAGTTTGAGAGGACAGGCTCTTTATGGCTACACCTTC. Its translation is CASSLRGQALYGYTF.

The rearrangement joins TRBV9 to TRBJ1-2; 7 nucleotides align to TRBD1. J lost 5 bases, V lost 3 bases, and 16 bases had no gene match. The CDR3 contains 17 residues. Germline values: CDR1 SGDLS, CDR2 YYNGEE. The CDR3, as DNA: TGTGCCAGCAGCGCGGCCGGCCGAGGGGGCTTCGAGTATGGCTACACCTTC. This sequence encodes CASSAAGRGGFEYGYTF. The whole variable domain, remainder taken from reference TRBV9 and TRBJ1-2, is DSGVTQTPKHLITATGQRVTLRCSPRSGDLSVYWYQQSLDQGLQFLIQYYNGEERAKGNILERFSAQQFPDLHSELNLSSLELGDSALYFCASSAAGRGGFEYGYTFGSGTRLTVV.

The V call is TRBV6-4, the J call TRBJ2-1; 11 bases align to TRBD1. V dropped 6 bases and J dropped 6; count of bases not matched to a gene: 4. Germline V CDR1 and CDR2: MRHNA, SNTAGT. The CDR3 is 14 amino acids. The CDR3 is CASRPGTGGNEQFF. The CDR3 DNA reads TGTGCCAGCAGGCCAGGGACAGGGGGCAATGAGCAGTTCTTC.

The rearrangement joins TRBV27 to TRBJ2-2; 9 nucleotides agree with TRBD1. J gave up 6 bases and V 5 bases, and 10 bases lay outside the gene matches. The CDR3 is 16 residues long. The germline V gene encodes CDR1 MNHEY and CDR2 SMNVEV (reference sequence). CDR3 bases: TGTGCCAGCAGTCCTCGGGACAGGGATCGCGCCGGGGAGCTGTTTTTT. It yields the protein CASSPRDRDRAGELFF.

CDR3 sequence: CASSHTGTSGQGGQPQHF. The CDR3 nucleotides are TGTGCCAGTAGTCACACCGGGACTTCGGGGCAAGGTGGTCAGCCCCAGCATTTT. J is TRBJ1-5 and V is TRBV19, with D possibly TRBD1 on 5 matching bases. The CDR3 totals 18 residues. Per the germline V gene, CDR1 is LNHDA and CDR2 is SQIVND (reference sequence). Trimming took off 5 bases at V and 6 bases at J, with 26 bases between the two ends.

The gene calls are TRBV5-1 and TRBJ1-6; no reliable D call. The germline V gene has CDR1 SGHRS and CDR2 YFSETQ. This CDR3 contains 14 residues. The V gene lost 4 bases and the J gene lost 8 bases, with 13 bases spanning the gap. CDR3 region: CASSKSVLDSPLHF. The CDR3 DNA sequence: TGCGCCAGCAGCAAATCTGTCCTAGATTCACCCCTCCACTTT.